The 21 T cell receptor beta chains below all came from one sample that was sequenced in a study of cytomegalovirus exposure and HLA in healthy donors. This PCR relied on a set of 60 Vbeta primers and 13 Jbeta primers. The assay was immunoSEQ multiplex PCR, and TCRdb's table has in-frame clones only and misses some. The repertoire holds more than 45,000 clones, with approximately 70% as singletons. Sequencing was performed on PBMCs. These TCRs come from a woman in her sixties in good health and CMV-seropositive.

The V and J genes are TRBV7-6 and TRBJ2-1, with 8 bases matching TRBD1. The CDR3 consists of 17 residues. The germline CDR1 and CDR2 sequences are SGHVS and FNYEAQ. J gave up 5 bases and V 5 bases, and 14 bases lay outside the gene matches. This chain's CDR3 is CASSPGGVRGRDNEQFF. CDR3 DNA: TGTGCCAGCAGCCCCGGAGGGGTCAGGGGGCGCGACAATGAGCAGTTCTTC.

The chain couples TRBV2 to TRBJ1-2; tentative D call: TRBD1 (6 bases). Looked up from germline, CDR1 is SNHLY and CDR2 is FYNNEI. V was cut by 4 bases and J by 3 bases, with 12 bases left in between. The CDR3 runs to 14 residues. The CDR3 DNA sequence: TGTGCCAGCAGTGCAATTGGGGGCGACTATGGCTACACCTTC. It is translated as CASSAIGGDYGYTF.

The V and J genes are TRBV5-1 and TRBJ2-5, with 11 bases identical to TRBD2. Trimming removed 0 bases from V and 5 bases from J; junction bases left unmatched: 6. Germline values: CDR1 SGHRS, CDR2 YFSETQ. This CDR3 is built from 16 residues. The CDR3 DNA follows: TGCGCCAGCAGCTTGGGTGCTAGCGGGGGGAAGGAGACCCAGTACTTC. Translated, it gives CASSLGASGGKETQYF.

This clone was seen a few times. A far bigger clonotype differs at one base, so this is likely a read error. This chain joins TRBV7-9 and TRBJ1-1, with 7 bases aligning to TRBD1. The germline CDR1 and CDR2 sequences are SEHNR and FQNEAQ (reference sequence). This CDR3 region has 16 residues. As DNA, the CDR3 is TGTTCCAGCAGCTCCATAGGGGGCCCGGATCTCGGCGGGGCTTTCTTT. It translates to CSSSSIGGPDLGGAFF. Drawing the rest from reference TRBV7-9 and TRBJ1-1, the complete variable domain is DTGVSQNPRHKITKRGQNVTFRCDPISEHNRLYWYRQTLGQGPEFLTYFQNEAQLEKSRLLSDRFSAERPKGSFSTLEIQRTEQGDSAMYLCSSSSIGGPDLGGAFFGQGTRLTVV.

The chain links TRBV5-1 to TRBJ2-3, with a tentative D call TRBD1 (6 bases). V was trimmed by 2 bases and J by 2 bases, leaving 24 bases between them. The CDR3 length is 19 residues. Germline loops: CDR1 SGHRS, CDR2 YFSETQ. The CDR3 sequence: CASSFPISYDRSPTDTQYF. The CDR3 DNA reads TGCGCCAGCAGCTTTCCTATCTCATATGACAGGTCCCCCACAGATACGCAGTATTTT. The full variable domain, rest sourced from reference TRBV5-1 and TRBJ2-3, is KAGVTQTPRYLIKTRGQQVTLSCSPISGHRSVSWYQQTPGQGLQFLFEYFSETQRNKGNFPGRFSGRQFSNSRSEMNVSTLELGDSALYLCASSFPISYDRSPTDTQYFGPGTRLTVL.

V usage is TRBV5-8 and J usage is TRBJ2-6; D not resolved. The CDR3 contains 15 residues. CDR1 and CDR2 from the germline V gene are SGHTS and YDEGEE. The V end lost 5 bases, the J end lost 1 base, and 10 bases lay between the germline ends. The CDR3 region has the DNA TGTGCCAGCAGAACTTTCTGGTCTGGGGCCAACGTCCTGACTTTC. Its protein product is CASRTFWSGANVLTF. Based on the CDR3 plus reference TRBV5-8 and TRBJ2-6, the full variable domain is EAGVTQSPTHLIKTRGQQATLRCSPISGHTSVYWYQQALGLGLQFLLWYDEGEERNRGNFPPRFSGRQFPNYSSELNVNALELEDSALYLCASRTFWSGANVLTFGAGSRLTVL.

J is TRBJ2-2 and V is TRBV10-3; 10 nucleotides line up with TRBD2. V shed 4 bases and J 1 base; nucleotides not matched to a gene: 0. CDR3 length equals 15 residues. CDR1 and CDR2 from the germline V gene are ENHRY and SYGVKD. CDR3 coding DNA: TGTGCCATCAGTGGGACTAGCGGGAACACCGGGGAGCTGTTTTTT. Its translation is CAISGTSGNTGELFF.

The J gene is TRBJ1-5, the V gene TRBV11-2, with TRBD1 matching over 7 bases. Unmatched junction bases numbered 10, after V lost 5 bases and J lost 6 bases. The germline gives CDR1 SGHAT, CDR2 FQNNGV. CDR3 length: 15 residues. The DNA for the CDR3 is TGTGCCAGCAGCCGTAACAGGGGTGGGGGTCAGCCCCAGCATTTT. Encoded protein: CASSRNRGGGQPQHF.

The J gene is TRBJ1-1, the V gene TRBV7-2, with D unclear. Trimming removed 3 bases at V and 6 bases at J, with 5 bases between. CDR3 size: 11 residues. Germline V gene sequence: CDR1 SGHTA, CDR2 FQGNSA. The CDR3 loop reads CASSFSAEAFF. DNA for the CDR3: TGTGCCAGCAGCTTCAGCGCTGAAGCTTTCTTT.

The chain employs TRBV7-2 and TRBJ1-5; D may be TRBD1 (5 bases). This CDR3 is built from 15 residues. V lost 1 base and J lost 7, with 14 bases in between. Germline CDR1 SGHTA, CDR2 FQGNSA. CDR3 amino acids: CASSLGRGSTQPQHF. In nucleotides, the CDR3 is TGTGCCAGCAGCTTAGGACGGGGGTCGACACAGCCCCAGCATTTT.

CDR3 in amino acids: CASSQSTGIPSYEQYF. CDR3 coding DNA: TGCGCCAGCAGCCAAAGTACAGGGATTCCCTCCTACGAGCAGTACTTC. The rearrangement joins TRBV5-1 to TRBJ2-7, with D perhaps matching TRBD1 (6 bases). Trimming removed 4 bases from V and 0 bases from J, with 17 bases in between. CDR3 length: 16 amino acids. Germline V gene sequence: CDR1 SGHRS, CDR2 YFSETQ.

The rearrangement uses TRBV19 and TRBJ1-1; 8 bases map to TRBD1. Germline V gene sequence: CDR1 LNHDA, CDR2 SQIVND (reference sequence). The CDR3 contains 15 residues. J lost 0 bases, V lost 4 bases, and 4 bases had no gene match. The CDR3 DNA follows: TGTGCCAGTAGTAAAGGGACAGGATTGAACACTGAAGCTTTCTTT. Translation gives CASSKGTGLNTEAFF.

The rearrangement uses TRBV27 and TRBJ2-5, with TRBD1 matching over 8 bases. The J call may be incorrect, as the DNA end agrees better with TRBJ2-7. CDR1 and CDR2 (germline): MNHEY, SMNVEV (reference sequence). CDR3 size: 14 residues. The CDR3, as DNA: TGTGCCAGTTCGGTAGGGACAGGTTCCTACGAGCAGTACTTC. It yields the protein CASSVGTGSYEQYF.

This clone was observed a few times. The V gene is TRBV7-9, the J gene TRBJ2-5; 11 bases are a match to TRBD2. The V gene's germline CDR1 is SEHNR and CDR2 FQNEAQ (reference sequence). The V segment lost 7 bases and the J segment 5 bases; nucleotides outside the gene matches: 3. This CDR3 has 13 residues. CDR3 sequence reads: CASILAGAETQYF. In DNA form, the CDR3 reads TGTGCCAGCATACTAGCGGGAGCGGAGACCCAGTACTTC.

This clone has a single count. This chain links TRBV5-4 with TRBJ1-4, with TRBD1 matching 11 bases. This CDR3 comprises 15 residues. Germline CDR1 is SGHNT and CDR2 is YYREEE (reference sequence). Losses at the gene ends were 5 bases for V and 10 bases for J; bases not matched to a gene: 10. CDR3 loop: CASSRDRGESGKLFF. CDR3 coding DNA: TGTGCCAGCAGTCGGGACAGGGGGGAGTCTGGAAAACTGTTTTTT.

The CDR3 loop is CASSKEFRRDYTEAFF. The CDR3 nucleotides are TGTGCCAGCAGCAAAGAGTTTCGCAGGGACTACACTGAAGCTTTCTTT. The chain links TRBV21-1 to TRBJ1-1. TRBV21-1 is a known pseudogene. There are 16 residues in the CDR3.

The chain has TRBV5-1 and TRBJ2-3, with TRBD2 matching over 8 bases. J lost 6 bases, V lost 0 bases, and 6 bases had no gene match. The germline V gene encodes CDR1 SGHRS and CDR2 YFSETQ. The CDR3 loop spans 15 amino acids. DNA for the CDR3: TGCGCCAGCAGCTTGGGGACAGTAGCGGGGGATACGCAGTATTTT. It codes for CASSLGTVAGDTQYF.

The chain has TRBV5-1 and TRBJ1-2, with 7 positions matching TRBD1. There are 14 residues in the CDR3. Germline lookup yields CDR1 SGHRS and CDR2 YFSETQ. V lost 0 bases and J lost 8; bases outside the gene matches: 7. The chain's CDR3 is CASSLDTGAQGYTF. In DNA form, the CDR3 reads TGCGCCAGCAGCTTGGACACAGGGGCGCAGGGCTACACCTTC.

This clone has just a few counts. V is TRBV5-6 and J is TRBJ1-2; TRBD1 aligns across 7 bases. The J segment lost 4 bases and the V segment lost 2 bases, leaving 5 bases of the junction unmatched. CDR1 and CDR2 from the germline V gene are SGHDT and YYEEEE. This CDR3 has 14 residues. As DNA, the CDR3 is TGTGCCAGCAGCTTCGACAGGGCCATCTATGGCTACACCTTC. It translates to CASSFDRAIYGYTF.

The chain joins TRBV28 to TRBJ2-1; tentative D call: TRBD1 (6 bases). CDR3 length: 15 amino acids. From germline, CDR1 is MDHEN and CDR2 SYDVKM. The V end lost 7 bases, the J end lost 5 bases, and 18 bases lay between the germline ends. CDR3 bases: TGTGCCAGCACTCAAACCACAGGGTCACACAATGAGCAGTTCTTC. It encodes CASTQTTGSHNEQFF. Full variable domain (remainder filled in from reference TRBV28 and TRBJ2-1): DVKVTQSSRYLVKRTGEKVFLECVQDMDHENMFWYRQDPGLGLRLIYFSYDVKMKEKGDIPEGYSVSREKKERFSLILESASTNQTSMYLCASTQTTGSHNEQFFGPGTRLTVL.

This clone was recorded a few times. The rearrangement joins TRBV7-9 to TRBJ1-5, with 7 nucleotides matching TRBD1. With 5 bases clipped from V and 7 bases from J, the junction kept 14 bases outside the gene matches. The CDR3 runs 16 residues. Per germline, CDR1 SEHNR and CDR2 FQNEAQ (reference sequence). CDR3 in amino acids: CASSKDTGAPVQPQHF. For the CDR3, the DNA is TGTGCCAGCAGCAAAGATACAGGGGCGCCAGTGCAGCCCCAGCATTTT.